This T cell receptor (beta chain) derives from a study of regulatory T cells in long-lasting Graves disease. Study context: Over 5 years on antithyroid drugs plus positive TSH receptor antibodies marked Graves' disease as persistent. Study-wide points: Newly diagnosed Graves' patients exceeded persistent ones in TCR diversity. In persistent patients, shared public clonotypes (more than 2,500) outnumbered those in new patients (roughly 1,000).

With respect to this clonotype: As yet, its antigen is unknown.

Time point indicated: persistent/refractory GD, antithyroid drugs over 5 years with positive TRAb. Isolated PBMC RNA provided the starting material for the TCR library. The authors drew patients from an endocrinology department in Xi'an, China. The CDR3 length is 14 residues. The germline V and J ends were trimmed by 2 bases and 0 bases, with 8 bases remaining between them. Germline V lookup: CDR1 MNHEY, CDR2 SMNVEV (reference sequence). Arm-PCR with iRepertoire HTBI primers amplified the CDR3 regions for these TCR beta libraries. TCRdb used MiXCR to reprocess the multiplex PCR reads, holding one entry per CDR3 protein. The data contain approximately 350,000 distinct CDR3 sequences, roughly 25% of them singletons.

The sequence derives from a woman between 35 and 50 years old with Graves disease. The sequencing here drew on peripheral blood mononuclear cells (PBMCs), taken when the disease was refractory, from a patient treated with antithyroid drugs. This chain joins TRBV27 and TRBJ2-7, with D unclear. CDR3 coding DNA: TGTGCCAGCAGTTTAAGTACAGCCTCCTACGAGCAGTACTTC. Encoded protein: CASSLSTASYEQYF.